This paragraph covers one TCR beta chain sequence. This record comes from a study of blood T cell repertoires in COVID-19. Overall study: Sites in the United States, Italy and Spain provided acute and convalescent COVID-19 samples. In each case, the material was cDNA or gDNA derived from T cells, B-cell-depleted T cells, or PBMCs.

In the authors' methods: The assay estimated nucleated cells by amplifying reference gene primers. Data came from immunoSEQ multiplex PCR; TCRdb stores just in-frame clones and leaves some out. V, J and clone size are those of that table, while D and trimming were read from the DNA. The sample yields 60,000 to 70,000 clones, 65% to 90% seen once. CDR1 and CDR2 from the germline V gene are SGHRS and YFSETQ. V was cut by 1 base and J by 1 base, with 5 bases left in between. The CDR3 has 13 amino acids. The sequenced sample consisted of peripheral blood. The TCR was taken from a man aged 55 to 70 with acute or convalescent COVID-19. The chain carries TRBV5-1 and TRBJ1-1; no clear D gene. The CDR3 DNA follows: TGCGCCAGCAGCTTGCCACAGAACACTGAAGCTTTCTTT. Its protein is CASSLPQNTEAFF.